The following is a TCR beta chain sequence with its context. Its target antigen remains unknown. Base qualities are not at hand, and no much larger clone is one base apart. The library was built by means of the immunoSEQ multiplex PCR assay. TCR beta CDR3 sequencing was performed on DNA from the cultured, isolated CD4+ T cells. The study's own analysis went as follows. The analysis removed non-productive TCR sequences, trimmed reads to the CDR3 region, and retained only CDR3s that were 7 or more amino acids long. The MANAFEST web app was used to pick out antigen-specific clonotypes by comparing their expansion in peptide wells with that in reference cultures. To be called positive, a clone needed expansion at FDR<0.05 compared with the reference and with all other wells, an odds ratio greater than 5, and a frequency greater than 0.1% in two replicate wells. Cross-reactive clonotypes were defined as significantly expanded in SARS-CoV-2 spike wells and in at least one common cold coronavirus spike condition. CDR3 similarity was assessed by Levenshtein distance using the stringdist R package, and unrooted trees were constructed with ape in R 3.6.1. This is the immuneACCESS table as TCRdb keeps it, with only in-frame sequences that have V and J called. A part of the clones is gone; compared with another copy, unresolved V genes explain less than half, and the rest is unexplained. V, J and clone size were drawn from that table, and D and trimming were deduced from the DNA. The sample yields about 24,000 clones; 76% were counted once. The ten largest clonotypes hold 10% to 13% of the sample.

The data are from a study of vaccination effects on CD4 cells after COVID-19 (dated by TCRdb to about 2022). Study-wide context: Two doses of either the BNT162b2 or the mRNA-1273 mRNA SARS-CoV-2 vaccine were administered to participants. A total of some eleven COVID-19 convalescent patients and several SARS-CoV-2-naive healthy vaccine recipients were included in the full study. Cultures from other donors in the study were sequenced using the Oncomine TCR Beta short-read assay on an Illumina iSeq 100. In both COVID-19 convalescent patients and infection-naive vaccine recipients, the study compared SARS-CoV-2 spike-specific CD4+ TCR repertoires from before mRNA vaccination with those from after it. Overall study outcomes, separate from this receptor: At late post-vaccination timepoints, both infection-induced and vaccine-induced clones showed marked clonal contraction, consistent with waning T cell responses. Among healthy vaccine recipients, nearly all vaccine-induced clones were SARS-CoV-2 mono-reactive, and just 1 of 255 was cross-reactive with common cold coronaviruses. Limitations of the study were the small number of convalescent patients and the absence of early post-infection timepoints.

In the ViraFEST assay, PBMC were stimulated with viral peptide pools, and antigen-specific CD4+ T cell clonotypes were then identified by expansion using TCR sequencing. After 10 days of culture, CD4+ T cells were isolated with the EasySep CD4+ T cell isolation kit. Negative nucleocapsid antibody results before and after vaccination confirmed that the healthy vaccine recipients had no prior SARS-CoV-2 infection. Each well held roughly 2.2 million PBMC cultured in IMDM containing 5% human AB serum, 9 to 10 IU/ml IL-2 and gentamicin, along with around 11 ug/ml peptides. Half of the culture medium was replaced with fresh IL-2-containing medium on days 3 and 7. Each peptide stimulation condition was cultured in triplicate wells unless otherwise noted. PBMC were separated from whole blood using Ficoll-Paque Plus gradient centrifugation and were then either cryopreserved at -140C or used fresh. The spike proteins of SARS-CoV-2 and of the common cold coronaviruses HCoV-NL63, HCoV-OC43 and HCoV-229E were spanned by overlapping peptide pools. Genomic DNA was extracted from cultured CD4+ T cells with the QIAamp micro DNA kit.

The specimen comprised CD4+ T cells from PBMCs cultured with HCoV-NL63 spike peptides, sampled before COVID-19 vaccination. Reading the label with the study, this specimen's cell subset or site is: HCoV-NL63 spike overlapping peptide pool stimulation. This TCR was sampled from a human donor who received a COVID-19 vaccine.

At the DNA level, the sequence is TGTGCCAGCAGCTGGGACAGGGGGCAAGACGGGGAGCTGTTTTTT. This codes for CASSWDRGQDGELFF. The sequence links TRBV7-9 to TRBJ2-2, with 12 middle bases fitting TRBD1. CDR1 and CDR2 were assigned from the germline V gene (reference sequence) as SEHNR and FQNEAQ. V is pruned by 4 bases and J by 7 bases, leaving 4 bases of the junction without a gene match. The cysteine opens and the phenylalanine closes a CDR3 of 15 amino acids. Only the CDR3 portion is preserved as DNA: 45 bases, with reading frame beginning at the first base.